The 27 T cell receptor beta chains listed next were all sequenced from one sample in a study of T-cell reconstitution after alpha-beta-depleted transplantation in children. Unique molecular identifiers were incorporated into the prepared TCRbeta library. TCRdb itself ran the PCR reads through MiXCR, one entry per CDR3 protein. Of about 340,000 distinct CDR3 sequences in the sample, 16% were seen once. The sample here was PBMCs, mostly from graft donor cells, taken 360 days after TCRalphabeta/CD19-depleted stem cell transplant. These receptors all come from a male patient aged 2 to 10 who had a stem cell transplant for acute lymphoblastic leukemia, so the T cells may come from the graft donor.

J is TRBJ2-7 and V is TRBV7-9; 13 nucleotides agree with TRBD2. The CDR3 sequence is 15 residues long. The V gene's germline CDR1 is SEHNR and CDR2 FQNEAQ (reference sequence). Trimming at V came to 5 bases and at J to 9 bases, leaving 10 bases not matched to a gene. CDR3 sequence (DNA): TGTGCCAGCAGCCCCGGACTAGCGGGAGTTTTGGGGCAGTACTTC. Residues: CASSPGLAGVLGQYF. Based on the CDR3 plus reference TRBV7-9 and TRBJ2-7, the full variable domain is DTGVSQNPRHKITKRGQNVTFRCDPISEHNRLYWYRQTLGQGPEFLTYFQNEAQLEKSRLLSDRFSAERPKGSFSTLEIQRTEQGDSAMYLCASSPGLAGVLGQYFGPGTRLTVT.

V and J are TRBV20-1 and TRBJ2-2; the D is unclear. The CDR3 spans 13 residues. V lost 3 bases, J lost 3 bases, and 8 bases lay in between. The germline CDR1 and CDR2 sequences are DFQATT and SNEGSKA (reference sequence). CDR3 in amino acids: CSARDLDTGELFF. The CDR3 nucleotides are TGCAGTGCTAGGGACCTTGACACCGGGGAGCTGTTTTTT.

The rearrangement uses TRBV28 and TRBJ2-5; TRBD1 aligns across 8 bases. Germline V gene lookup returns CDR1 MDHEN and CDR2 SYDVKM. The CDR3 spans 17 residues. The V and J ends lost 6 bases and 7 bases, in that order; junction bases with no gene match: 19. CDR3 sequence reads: CASRQGAGQGGIGTQYF. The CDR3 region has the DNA TGTGCCAGCAGACAAGGGGCAGGACAGGGAGGTATCGGGACCCAGTACTTC.

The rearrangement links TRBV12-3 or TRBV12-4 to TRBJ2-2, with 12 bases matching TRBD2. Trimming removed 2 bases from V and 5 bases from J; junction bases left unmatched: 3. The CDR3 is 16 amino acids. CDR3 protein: CASSLLAGGLTGELFF. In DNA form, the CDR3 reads TGTGCCAGCAGTTTACTAGCGGGAGGGTTAACCGGGGAGCTGTTTTTT.

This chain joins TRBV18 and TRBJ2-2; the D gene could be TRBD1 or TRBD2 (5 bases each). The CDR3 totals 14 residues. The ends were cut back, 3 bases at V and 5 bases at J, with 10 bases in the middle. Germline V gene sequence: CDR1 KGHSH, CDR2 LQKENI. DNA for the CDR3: TGTGCCAGCTCACCGGGGCCGGGGACCGGGGAGCTGTTTTTT. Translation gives CASSPGPGTGELFF.

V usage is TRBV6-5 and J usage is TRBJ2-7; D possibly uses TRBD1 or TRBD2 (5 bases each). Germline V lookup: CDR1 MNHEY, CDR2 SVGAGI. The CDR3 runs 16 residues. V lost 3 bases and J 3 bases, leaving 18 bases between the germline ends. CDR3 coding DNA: TGTGCCAGCAGTTATAAATGGGGGATACCCAACTACGAGCAGTACTTC. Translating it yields CASSYKWGIPNYEQYF.

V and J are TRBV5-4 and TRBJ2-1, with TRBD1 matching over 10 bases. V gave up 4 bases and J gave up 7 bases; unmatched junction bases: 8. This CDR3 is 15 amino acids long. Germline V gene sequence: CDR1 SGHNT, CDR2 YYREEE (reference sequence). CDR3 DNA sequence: TGTGCCAGCAGCAAACCCCGGGACAGGGGAAATGAGCAGTTCTTC. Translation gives CASSKPRDRGNEQFF.

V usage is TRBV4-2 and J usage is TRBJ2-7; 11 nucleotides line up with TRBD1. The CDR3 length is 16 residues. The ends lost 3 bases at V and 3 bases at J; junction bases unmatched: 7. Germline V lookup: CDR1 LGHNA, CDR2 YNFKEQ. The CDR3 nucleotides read TGTGCCAGCAGCCAGGGACCGGGACAGGGGGTCTACGAGCAGTACTTC. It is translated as CASSQGPGQGVYEQYF.

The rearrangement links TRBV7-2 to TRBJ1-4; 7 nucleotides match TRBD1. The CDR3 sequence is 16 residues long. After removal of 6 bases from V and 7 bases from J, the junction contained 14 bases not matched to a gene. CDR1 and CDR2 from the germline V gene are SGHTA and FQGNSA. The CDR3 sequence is CASSAVAYRGGEKLFF. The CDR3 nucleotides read TGTGCCAGCAGTGCAGTGGCCTACAGGGGCGGTGAAAAACTGTTTTTT. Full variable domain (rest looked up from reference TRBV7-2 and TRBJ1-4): GAGVSQSPSNKVTEKGKDVELRCDPISGHTALYWYRQSLGQGLEFLIYFQGNSAPDKSGLPSDRFSAERTGGSVSTLTIQRTQQEDSAVYLCASSAVAYRGGEKLFFGSGTQLSVL.

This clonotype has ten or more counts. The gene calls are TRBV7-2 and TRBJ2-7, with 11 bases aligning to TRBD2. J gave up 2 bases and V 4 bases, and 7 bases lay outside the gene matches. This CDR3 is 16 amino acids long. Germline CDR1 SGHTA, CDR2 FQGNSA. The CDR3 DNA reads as TGTGCCAGCAGCTCCTCTAGCGGGAGGTTACCCTACGAGCAGTACTTC. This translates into CASSSSSGRLPYEQYF.

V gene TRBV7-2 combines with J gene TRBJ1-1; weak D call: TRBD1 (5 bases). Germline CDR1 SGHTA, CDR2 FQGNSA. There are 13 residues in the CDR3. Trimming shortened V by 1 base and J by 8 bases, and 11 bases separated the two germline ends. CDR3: CASSLGGKGEAFF. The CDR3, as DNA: TGTGCCAGCAGCTTAGGGGGGAAGGGCGAAGCTTTCTTT.

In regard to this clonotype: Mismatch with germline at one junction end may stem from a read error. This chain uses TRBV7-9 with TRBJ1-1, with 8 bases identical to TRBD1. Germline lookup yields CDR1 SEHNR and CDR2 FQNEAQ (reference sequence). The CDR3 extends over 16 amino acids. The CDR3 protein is CVSSIQGADRWTEAFF. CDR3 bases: TGTGTCAGCAGCATTCAGGGGGCGGACCGGTGGACTGAAGCTTTCTTT.

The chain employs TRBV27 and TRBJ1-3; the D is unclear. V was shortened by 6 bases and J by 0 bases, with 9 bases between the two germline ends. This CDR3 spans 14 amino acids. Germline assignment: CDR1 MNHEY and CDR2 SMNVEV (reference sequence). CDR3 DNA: TGTGCCAGCAGACGGACGTTCTCTGGAAACACCATATATTTT. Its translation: CASRRTFSGNTIYF.

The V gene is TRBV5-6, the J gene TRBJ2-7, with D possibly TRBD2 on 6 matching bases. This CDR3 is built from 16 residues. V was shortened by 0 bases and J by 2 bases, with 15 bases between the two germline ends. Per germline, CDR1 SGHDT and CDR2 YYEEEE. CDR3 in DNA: TGTGCCAGCAGCTTGGACCCCGGCGGGGCTCCCTACGAGCAGTACTTC. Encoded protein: CASSLDPGGAPYEQYF.

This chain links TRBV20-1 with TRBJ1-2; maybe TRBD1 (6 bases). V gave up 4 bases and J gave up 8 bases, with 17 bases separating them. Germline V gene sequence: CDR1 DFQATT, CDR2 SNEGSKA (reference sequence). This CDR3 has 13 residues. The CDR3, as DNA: TGCAGTGCTAATGTTAGGACAGCTGACGGCTACACCTTC. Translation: CSANVRTADGYTF.

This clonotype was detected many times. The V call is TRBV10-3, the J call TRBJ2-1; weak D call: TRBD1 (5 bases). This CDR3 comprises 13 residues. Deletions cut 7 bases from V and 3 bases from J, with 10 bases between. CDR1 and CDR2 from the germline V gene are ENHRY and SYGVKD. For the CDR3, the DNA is TGTGCCATCACCGTGCAGGGCTACAATGAGCAGTTCTTC. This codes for CAITVQGYNEQFF.

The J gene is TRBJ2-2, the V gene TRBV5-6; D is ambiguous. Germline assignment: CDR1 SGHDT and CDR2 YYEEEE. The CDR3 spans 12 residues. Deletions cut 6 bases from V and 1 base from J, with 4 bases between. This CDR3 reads CASTRNTGELFF. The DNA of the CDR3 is TGTGCCAGCACCCGGAACACCGGGGAGCTGTTTTTT.

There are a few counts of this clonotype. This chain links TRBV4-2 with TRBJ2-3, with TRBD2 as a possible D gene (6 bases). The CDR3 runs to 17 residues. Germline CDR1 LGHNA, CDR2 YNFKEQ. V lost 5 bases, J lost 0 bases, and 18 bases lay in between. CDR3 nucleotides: TGTGCCAGCAGCGGGGCAAGGAGGGCCGTGAGCACAGATACGCAGTATTTT. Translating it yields CASSGARRAVSTDTQYF.

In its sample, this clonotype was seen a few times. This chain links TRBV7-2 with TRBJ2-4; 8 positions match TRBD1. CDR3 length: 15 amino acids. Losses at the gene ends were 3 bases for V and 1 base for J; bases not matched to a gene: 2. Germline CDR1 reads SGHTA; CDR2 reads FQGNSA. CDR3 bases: TGTGCCAGCAGCTTGGGGGACAGGGCCAAAAACATTCAGTACTTC. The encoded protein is CASSLGDRAKNIQYF.

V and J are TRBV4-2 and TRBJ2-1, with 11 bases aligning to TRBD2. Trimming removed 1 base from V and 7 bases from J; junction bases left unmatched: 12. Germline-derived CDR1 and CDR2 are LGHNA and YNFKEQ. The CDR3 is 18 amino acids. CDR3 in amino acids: CASSQGNSGREGWNEQFF. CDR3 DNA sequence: TGTGCCAGCAGCCAAGGAAATAGCGGGAGGGAGGGATGGAATGAGCAGTTCTTC.

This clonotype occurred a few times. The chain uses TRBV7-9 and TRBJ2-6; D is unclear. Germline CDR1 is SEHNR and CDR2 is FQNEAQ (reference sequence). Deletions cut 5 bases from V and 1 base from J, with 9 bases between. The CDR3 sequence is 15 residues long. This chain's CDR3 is CASSQSYSGANVLTF. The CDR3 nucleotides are TGTGCCAGCAGCCAGAGCTATTCTGGGGCCAACGTCCTGACTTTC.

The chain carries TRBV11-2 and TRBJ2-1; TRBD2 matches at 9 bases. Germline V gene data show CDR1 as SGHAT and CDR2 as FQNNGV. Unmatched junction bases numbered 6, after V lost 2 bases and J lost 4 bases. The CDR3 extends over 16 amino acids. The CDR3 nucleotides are TGTGCCAGCAGCTTACAAGGACTAGCGACTTACAATGAGCAGTTCTTC. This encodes CASSLQGLATYNEQFF.

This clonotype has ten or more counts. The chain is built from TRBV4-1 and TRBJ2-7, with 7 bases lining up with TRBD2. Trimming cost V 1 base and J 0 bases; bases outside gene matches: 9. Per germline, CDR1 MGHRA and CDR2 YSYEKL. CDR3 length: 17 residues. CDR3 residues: CASSQGLGGGSSYEQYF. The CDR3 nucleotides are TGCGCCAGCAGCCAAGGTCTGGGCGGGGGTAGCTCCTACGAGCAGTACTTC.

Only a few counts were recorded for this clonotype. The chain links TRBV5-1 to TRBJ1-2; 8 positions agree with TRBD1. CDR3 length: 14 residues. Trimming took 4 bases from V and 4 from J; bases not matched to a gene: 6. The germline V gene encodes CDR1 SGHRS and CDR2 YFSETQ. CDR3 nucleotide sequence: TGCGCCAGCAGCGCGGGACAGGATCTCTATGGCTACACCTTC. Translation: CASSAGQDLYGYTF.

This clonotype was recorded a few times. In DNA form, the CDR3 reads TGTGCCAGCAGTTTGCTCCTAGGTAGAACGCAGTATTTT. This encodes CASSLLLGRTQYF. This chain joins TRBV28 and TRBJ2-3; D is ambiguous. This CDR3 has 13 amino acids. Between the trimmed V and J ends, which lost 3 bases and 9 bases, there was a span of 13 bases. In germline, CDR1 is MDHEN, CDR2 SYDVKM.

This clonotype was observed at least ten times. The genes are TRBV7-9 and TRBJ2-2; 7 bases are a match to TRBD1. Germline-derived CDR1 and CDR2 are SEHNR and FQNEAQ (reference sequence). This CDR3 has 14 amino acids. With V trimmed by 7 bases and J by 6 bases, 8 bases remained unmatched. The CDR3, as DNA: TGTGCCAGCATCCAGACAGGGTGGTCCGGGGAGCTGTTTTTT. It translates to CASIQTGWSGELFF. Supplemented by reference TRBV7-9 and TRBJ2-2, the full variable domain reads DTGVSQNPRHKITKRGQNVTFRCDPISEHNRLYWYRQTLGQGPEFLTYFQNEAQLEKSRLLSDRFSAERPKGSFSTLEIQRTEQGDSAMYLCASIQTGWSGELFFGEGSRLTVL.

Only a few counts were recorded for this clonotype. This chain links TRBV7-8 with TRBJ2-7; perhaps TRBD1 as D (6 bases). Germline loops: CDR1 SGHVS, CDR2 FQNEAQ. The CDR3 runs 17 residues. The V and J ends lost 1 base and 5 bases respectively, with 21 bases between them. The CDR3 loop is CASSLELGGQKLDEQYF. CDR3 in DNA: TGTGCCAGCAGCTTAGAACTAGGCGGACAGAAGTTGGACGAGCAGTACTTC.